These 29 T cell receptor beta chains share one sample of origin, sequenced in a study of early T cells in non-severe SARS-CoV-2 infection. TCRdb re-called the 5' RACE reads through MiXCR, storing one row per CDR3 protein. The table has under 85,000 distinct CDR3 sequences, roughly 15% seen once. The material was whole blood, obtained at baseline. The receptors were sampled from an adult who was a healthcare worker with PCR-confirmed SARS-CoV-2 infection or an uninfected control (not recorded which).

The V call is TRBV19, the J call TRBJ2-2; D is unclear. CDR3 length: 12 residues. V was shortened by 3 bases and J by 6 bases, with 5 bases between the two germline ends. The germline gives CDR1 LNHDA, CDR2 SQIVND (reference sequence). Here the CDR3 DNA reads TGTGCCAGTAGTATGACGGCCGGGGAGCTGTTTTTT. Translating gives CASSMTAGELFF.

The genes are TRBV10-3 and TRBJ1-5; unclear D gene. With 4 bases removed from V and 5 bases from J, the gap between germline ends came to 12 bases. The germline V gene encodes CDR1 ENHRY and CDR2 SYGVKD. The CDR3 is 14 amino acids. The CDR3 sequence: CAISGNSDYQPQHF. CDR3 coding DNA: TGTGCCATCAGTGGTAACAGTGACTATCAGCCCCAGCATTTT.

This chain joins TRBV7-9 and TRBJ2-7; D not resolved. CDR1 and CDR2 (germline): SEHNR, FQNEAQ (reference sequence). This CDR3 is 13 amino acids long. The V gene lost 4 bases and the J gene lost 7 bases, with 14 bases spanning the gap. The DNA for the CDR3 is TGTGCCAGCAGCTCGGACGGCCTGAGGGAGCAGTACTTC. Its protein product is CASSSDGLREQYF.

The chain uses TRBV6-5 and TRBJ2-3; TRBD1 matches at 7 bases. In germline, CDR1 is MNHEY, CDR2 SVGAGI. The junction had 5 bases not matched to a gene; V was cut back by 3 bases and J by 5 bases. This CDR3 has 14 amino acids. The CDR3, as DNA: TGTGCCAGCAGTTATCGGGACAGCCAAGATACGCAGTATTTT. Its translation is CASSYRDSQDTQYF.

This chain joins TRBV2 and TRBJ2-3, with D tentatively TRBD2 (6 bases). V dropped 8 bases and J dropped 3 bases, with 9 bases sitting between them. CDR1 is SNHLY and CDR2 is FYNNEI in the germline V gene. This CDR3 region has 12 residues. The CDR3 protein is CASGRRTDTQYF. DNA for the CDR3: TGTGCCAGCGGGAGGAGGACAGATACGCAGTATTTT.

In its sample, this clonotype was seen a few times. The rearrangement links TRBV12-3 or TRBV12-4 to TRBJ2-1; D might be TRBD2 (5 bases). The CDR3 totals 14 residues. Trimming took off 7 bases at V and 7 bases at J, with 17 bases between the two ends. Here the CDR3 reads CASIPKGVLNEQFF. The DNA for the CDR3 is TGTGCCAGCATTCCCAAGGGAGTATTGAATGAGCAGTTCTTC.

V usage is TRBV12-3 or TRBV12-4 and J usage is TRBJ1-4; D not certain. This CDR3 contains 14 residues. V lost 5 bases to trimming and J lost 0 bases, with 7 bases between them. The CDR3 region has the DNA TGTGCCAGCAGTGGGGTTACAACTAATGAAAAACTGTTTTTT. Its protein product is CASSGVTTNEKLFF.

The chain employs TRBV28 and TRBJ2-2; D unresolved. Germline V lookup: CDR1 MDHEN, CDR2 SYDVKM. Trimming removed 4 bases from V and 10 bases from J, with 7 bases in between. The CDR3 spans 11 residues. This CDR3 is CASSSYLELFF. CDR3 nucleotides: TGTGCCAGCAGTTCCTACTTGGAGCTGTTTTTT.

Ten or more counts support this clonotype. The rearrangement joins TRBV6-5 to TRBJ2-7, with no clear D. The CDR3 has 11 amino acids. V was pared by 2 bases and J by 3 bases, with 2 bases between. Germline V CDR1 and CDR2: MNHEY, SVGAGI. The CDR3 protein is CASSYNYEQYF. In DNA form, the CDR3 reads TGTGCCAGCAGTTACAACTACGAGCAGTACTTC.

This chain joins TRBV7-8 and TRBJ1-2, with TRBD1 matching 9 bases. CDR3 length: 13 amino acids. Looked up from germline, CDR1 is SGHVS and CDR2 is FQNEAQ. The trim removed 5 bases at V and 6 bases at J, leaving 4 bases unmatched. The CDR3 DNA reads TGTGCCAGCAGCCGGGGGACAGGGAATGGCTACACCTTC. Translation gives CASSRGTGNGYTF.

This chain joins TRBV5-4 and TRBJ2-3; 7 bases fit TRBD2. V lost 0 bases and J lost 4; bases outside the gene matches: 8. CDR1 and CDR2 (germline): SGHNT, YYREEE (reference sequence). This CDR3 contains 16 residues. CDR3: CASSLVAGALADTQYF. The CDR3 DNA reads as TGTGCCAGCAGCTTGGTGGCGGGAGCACTCGCAGATACGCAGTATTTT.

The V call is TRBV20-1, the J call TRBJ2-7; D unclear. The CDR3 spans 15 residues. V shed 1 base and J shed 7 bases, with 20 bases lying between them. The germline V gene encodes CDR1 DFQATT and CDR2 SNEGSKA (reference sequence). This CDR3 reads CSARGETRKGREQYF. The DNA for the CDR3 is TGCAGTGCTAGAGGTGAGACCCGAAAAGGTCGGGAGCAGTACTTC.

The rearrangement uses TRBV11-1 and TRBJ2-7, with TRBD2 matching 8 bases. The CDR3 sequence is 14 residues long. V was pared by 6 bases and J by 5 bases, with 9 bases of the junction left unmatched. Germline V gene data show CDR1 as SGHAT and CDR2 as FQDESV (reference sequence). CDR3 DNA: TGTGCCAGCAGACCCCGGGAGGGCGGCGACGAGCAGTACTTC. It translates to CASRPREGGDEQYF.

The table lists this clonotype with many counts. The chain links TRBV27 to TRBJ2-3, with D perhaps TRBD1 (5 bases). The germline V gene encodes CDR1 MNHEY and CDR2 SMNVEV (reference sequence). Trimming removed 3 bases from V and 0 bases from J, with 19 bases in between. The CDR3 consists of 18 residues. The CDR3 loop is CASSFWQGTVASTDTQYF. The DNA of the CDR3 is TGTGCCAGCAGTTTCTGGCAGGGTACGGTCGCTAGCACAGATACGCAGTATTTT.

The V and J genes are TRBV29-1 and TRBJ2-3, with D possibly being TRBD2 (6 bases). The CDR3 length is 12 residues. Looked up from germline, CDR1 is SQVTM and CDR2 is ANQGSEA. V was trimmed by 8 bases and J by 2 bases, leaving 11 bases between them. The CDR3 sequence: CSPRGITDTQYF. The CDR3 DNA sequence: TGCAGCCCCCGGGGGATCACAGATACGCAGTATTTT.

The chain has TRBV2 and TRBJ2-1; 10 nucleotides agree with TRBD2. The V and J ends lost 3 bases and 7 bases, in that order; junction bases with no gene match: 15. Per the germline V gene, CDR1 is SNHLY and CDR2 is FYNNEI. The CDR3 is 18 residues long. CDR3 nucleotides: TGTGCCAGCAGTGACGCCCCTCTCCTAGCGGGAGAGTTTAATGAGCAGTTCTTC. Residues: CASSDAPLLAGEFNEQFF.

This clonotype showed up just a few times. The chain has TRBV14 and TRBJ2-7, with D possibly being TRBD1 (6 bases). Germline V gives CDR1 SGHDN, CDR2 FVKESK. This CDR3 spans 15 amino acids. V lost 4 bases to trimming and J lost 3 bases, with 16 bases between them. CDR3 residues: CASSRGQSLIYEQYF. Written as DNA, the CDR3 is TGTGCCAGCAGCCGAGGACAGAGTCTAATCTACGAGCAGTACTTC.

This clonotype was picked up a small number of times. The chain is built from TRBV9 and TRBJ2-1, with 12 bases lining up with TRBD2. V shed 4 bases, J shed 9 bases, and the junction held 14 bases outside the gene matches. From germline, CDR1 is SGDLS and CDR2 YYNGEE. CDR3 length: 17 amino acids. The CDR3 region is CASSPPGPSGRAGEQFF. CDR3 coding DNA: TGTGCCAGCAGCCCCCCAGGGCCTAGCGGGAGGGCTGGTGAGCAGTTCTTC.

The chain uses TRBV4-1 and TRBJ1-4; TRBD1 is a possible D gene (6 bases). V was cut by 5 bases and J by 5 bases, with 15 bases left in between. This CDR3 spans 15 amino acids. Germline V CDR1 and CDR2: MGHRA, YSYEKL. CDR3 loop: CASSTRDIWNEKLFF. The DNA for the CDR3 is TGCGCCAGCAGCACCCGGGACATCTGGAATGAAAAACTGTTTTTT.

The chain joins TRBV2 to TRBJ2-7; possibly TRBD2 for D (6 bases). The V gene's germline CDR1 is SNHLY and CDR2 FYNNEI. V was cut by 8 bases and J by 2 bases, with 7 bases left in between. CDR3 length: 11 residues. The CDR3: CASGGAYEQYF. CDR3 nucleotide sequence: TGTGCCAGCGGAGGGGCCTACGAGCAGTACTTC.

The genes are TRBV28 and TRBJ2-7; 9 nucleotides align to TRBD1. Germline V gene data show CDR1 as MDHEN and CDR2 as SYDVKM. The CDR3 length is 14 residues. The J segment lost 6 bases and the V segment lost 8 bases, leaving 11 bases of the junction unmatched. In DNA, the CDR3 is TGTGCCAGCCAAAAACAGGGGGCATCGCCCGAGCAGTACTTC. Translating it yields CASQKQGASPEQYF.

The chain uses TRBV9 and TRBJ2-7, with 8 positions matching TRBD1. The germline gives CDR1 SGDLS, CDR2 YYNGEE. The J segment lost 4 bases and the V segment lost 0 bases, leaving 9 bases of the junction unmatched. This CDR3 contains 16 residues. The DNA of the CDR3 is TGTGCCAGCAGCGTAGGGGCAGGGGGCGACGGGTACGAGCAGTACTTC. The encoded protein is CASSVGAGGDGYEQYF.

This clonotype was seen only a few times. The chain is built from TRBV6-6 and TRBJ2-7; 9 nucleotides agree with TRBD2. The J segment lost 5 bases and the V segment lost 6 bases, leaving 8 bases of the junction unmatched. Germline CDR1 MNHNY, CDR2 SVGAGI (reference sequence). This CDR3 is built from 14 residues. CDR3 nucleotides: TGTGCCAGCAGGGCCCTAGCGGGACTCGACGAGCAGTACTTC. It encodes CASRALAGLDEQYF.

This clonotype was recorded at least ten times. The chain joins TRBV6-2 or TRBV6-3 to TRBJ2-6; no firm D call. The CDR3 consists of 14 residues. Germline CDR1 MNHEY, CDR2 SVGEGT. V was cut by 3 bases and J by 1 base, with 4 bases left in between. This chain's CDR3 is CASSYQSGANVLTF. The CDR3, as DNA: TGTGCCAGCAGTTATCAATCTGGGGCCAACGTCCTGACTTTC.

This clonotype came up many times. This chain links TRBV2 with TRBJ1-5, with D possibly being TRBD1 (6 bases). Trimming took off 4 bases at V and 3 bases at J, with 7 bases between the two ends. The CDR3 length is 13 residues. Germline CDR1 SNHLY, CDR2 FYNNEI. The CDR3 reads CASSGGHNQPQHF. CDR3 in DNA: TGTGCCAGCAGTGGGGGGCACAATCAGCCCCAGCATTTT. Full variable domain (remainder filled in from reference TRBV2 and TRBJ1-5): EPEVTQTPSHQVTQMGQEVILRCVPISNHLYFYWYRQILGQKVEFLVSFYNNEISEKSEIFDDQFSVERPDGSNFTLKIRSTKLEDSAMYFCASSGGHNQPQHFGDGTRLSIL.

This clonotype was observed a handful of times. The CDR3 sequence: CASSPSVGSLHF. The CDR3, as DNA: TGTGCCAGCAGCCCCTCAGTGGGGTCCCTCCACTTT. The V call is TRBV7-9, the J call TRBJ1-6, with unresolved D. V shed 5 bases and J shed 14 bases, with 13 bases lying between them. Germline V CDR1 and CDR2: SEHNR, FQNEAQ (reference sequence). The CDR3 is 12 residues long.

This clonotype was seen more than once but under ten times. V gene TRBV5-5 combines with J gene TRBJ2-7; D not resolved. The CDR3 loop spans 13 amino acids. V dropped 3 bases and J dropped 5 bases, with 12 bases sitting between them. Germline CDR1 reads SGHKS; CDR2 reads YYEKEE (reference sequence). DNA for the CDR3: TGTGCCAGCAGCTCTCCCCCCTTCGACGAGCAGTACTTC. It encodes CASSSPPFDEQYF. The complete variable domain, with remaining parts taken from reference TRBV5-5 and TRBJ2-7, reads DAGVTQSPTHLIKTRGQQVTLRCSPISGHKSVSWYQQVLGQGPQFIFQYYEKEERGRGNFPDRFSARQFPNYSSELNVNALLLGDSALYLCASSSPPFDEQYFGPGTRLTVT.

In this sample, this clonotype turned up many times. The rearrangement joins TRBV29-1 to TRBJ1-1; D is ambiguous. Germline assignment: CDR1 SQVTM and CDR2 ANQGSEA. This CDR3 contains 13 residues. Between the trimmed V and J ends, which lost 4 bases and 1 base, there was a span of 10 bases. The CDR3 DNA follows: TGCAGCGTTGTAGGGAGCCAGAACACTGAAGCTTTCTTT. As protein: CSVVGSQNTEAFF.

This clonotype turned up a few times. V and J are TRBV29-1 and TRBJ2-7; D ambiguous. Germline values: CDR1 SQVTM, CDR2 ANQGSEA. Between the trimmed V and J ends, which lost 6 bases and 2 bases, there was a span of 8 bases. CDR3 length equals 11 residues. As DNA, the CDR3 is TGCAGCGTGGAATGGGCCTACGAGCAGTACTTC. This encodes CSVEWAYEQYF.